This T cell receptor beta chain appears in the sequencing data of a study of blood T cell repertoires in COVID-19 (TCRdb year 2020). Study-wide context: Samples from collaborators originated in the United States, Italy and Spain and spanned both the acute and convalescent phases of COVID-19. The prospective study material was composed of cDNA or gDNA derived from T cells, B-cell-depleted T cells, or PBMCs. Deeply sampled blood TCRbeta repertoires from subjects exposed to, actively infected with, or recovered from COVID-19 were included in the dataset. A freely available public database, intended as a resource for researchers studying the immune response to SARS-CoV-2, is where the repertoires were released. Samples were obtained from the ongoing ImmuneRACE study (first 160 participants) and from 1,254 subjects provided by 6 global collaborators. Sample metadata almost always included a de-identified subject ID, COVID-19 status, age in years and sex. Where available, HLA class I and class II types were taken from metadata supplied by the sample provider and were not determined by assay-based typing. The research as a whole found: How much clinical and demographic metadata was included differed by source and by participant, and the metadata was provided uncurated.

Of note for this clone: Its binding antigen is unknown. Nothing much larger sits one base from this clone, and base qualities are not available.

At the junction V is shortened by 4 bases and J by 6 bases, with 12 bases in between. As encoded in the germline V gene, CDR1 is SGHDT while CDR2 is YYEEEE. Counted from cysteine to phenylalanine, this CDR3 has 13 amino acids. The sequence is cut down to CDR3 DNA, 39 bases in frame from base 1. One collaborating source in Seattle enrolled patients while the patients were actively infected and followed the patients over time throughout the course of disease. The collaborating institutions used their own protocols to collect whole blood in K2EDTA tubes. For TCRbeta analysis, collaborators shipped samples as frozen whole blood, isolated PBMCs, or DNA extracted from either of those sample types. The immunoSEQ Assay, a bias-controlled multiplex PCR, was used to amplify TCRbeta CDR3 regions from genomic DNA. The original pipeline was this. Nucleated cell counts per sample were estimated from amplification of reference gene primers within the assay. To quantify the absolute abundance of each unique TCRbeta CDR3 rearrangement, sequence reads were collapsed and filtered. For each sample, productive Simpson clonality was calculated by taking the square root of Simpson's diversity index across productive rearrangements. What TCRdb holds here is the immuneACCESS table cut down to in-frame rearrangements. Part of the clones is not present; checked against another copy, under half of the missing clones reflect an unresolved V gene, and the others are unexplained. The V and J calls and clone size are taken from that table; D and trimming were inferred from the DNA. Present in this sample are roughly 500,000 clones, 89% of which were seen just once. Approximately 0.9% of the sample is taken by the ten largest.

The V and J genes are TRBV5-6 and TRBJ2-3; the D gene is perhaps TRBD2, from 7 matching bases. The sequenced sample was peripheral blood. This receptor was identified in a man younger than 35 with COVID-19, enrolled during active disease. The nucleotide sequence reads as follows: TGTGCCAGCAGCCCGGGGGGCAGGGATACGCAGTATTTT. The resulting protein is CASSPGGRDTQYF.